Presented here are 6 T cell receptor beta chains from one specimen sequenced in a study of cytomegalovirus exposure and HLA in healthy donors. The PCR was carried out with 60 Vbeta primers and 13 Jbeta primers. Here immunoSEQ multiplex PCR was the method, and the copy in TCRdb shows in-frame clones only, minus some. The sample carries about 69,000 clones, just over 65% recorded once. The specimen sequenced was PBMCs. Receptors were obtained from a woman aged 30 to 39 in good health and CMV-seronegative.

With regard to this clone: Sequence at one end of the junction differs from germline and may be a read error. In DNA form, the CDR3 reads TGTGCCAGCAGCAGTCCGCCGGACAGGATCGACTTC. Amino acid sequence: CASSSPPDRIDF. The J gene is TRBJ2-7, the V gene TRBV7-9; 7 bases match TRBD1. Germline V gene lookup returns CDR1 SEHNR and CDR2 FQNEAQ (reference sequence). There are 12 residues in the CDR3.

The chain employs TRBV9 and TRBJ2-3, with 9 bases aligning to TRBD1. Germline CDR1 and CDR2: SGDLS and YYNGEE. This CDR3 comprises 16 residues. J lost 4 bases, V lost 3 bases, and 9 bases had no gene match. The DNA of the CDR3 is TGTGCCAGCAGCGCAGAGGGACAGGGTATCTCAGATACGCAGTATTTT. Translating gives CASSAEGQGISDTQYF.

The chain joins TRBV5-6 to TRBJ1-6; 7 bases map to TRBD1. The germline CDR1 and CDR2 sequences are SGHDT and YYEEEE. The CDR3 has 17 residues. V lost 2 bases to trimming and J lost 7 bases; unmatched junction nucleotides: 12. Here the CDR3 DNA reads TGTGCCAGCAGCTTATTTGTAGGGGGCTCTTTAAATTCACCCCTCCACTTT. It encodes CASSLFVGGSLNSPLHF.

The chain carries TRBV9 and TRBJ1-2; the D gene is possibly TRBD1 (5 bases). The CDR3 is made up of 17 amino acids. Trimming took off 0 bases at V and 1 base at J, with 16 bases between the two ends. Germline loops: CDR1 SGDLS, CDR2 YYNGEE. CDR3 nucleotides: TGTGCCAGCAGCGTAGATTTGGGGCAGGGCGATAACTATGGCTACACCTTC. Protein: CASSVDLGQGDNYGYTF.

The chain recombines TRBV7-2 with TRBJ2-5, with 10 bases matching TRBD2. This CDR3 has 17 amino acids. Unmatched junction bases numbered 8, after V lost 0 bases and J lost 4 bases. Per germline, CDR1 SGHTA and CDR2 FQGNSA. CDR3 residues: CASSLASLAGVIETQYF. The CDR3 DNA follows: TGTGCCAGCAGCTTAGCCTCCCTAGCGGGGGTCATAGAGACCCAGTACTTC.

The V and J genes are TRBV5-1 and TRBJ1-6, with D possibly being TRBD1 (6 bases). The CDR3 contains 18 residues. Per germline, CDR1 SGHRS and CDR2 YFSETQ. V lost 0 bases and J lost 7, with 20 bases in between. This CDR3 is CASSLAPGQRPGNSPLHF. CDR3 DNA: TGCGCCAGCAGCTTGGCACCGGGACAAAGGCCGGGCAATTCACCCCTCCACTTT. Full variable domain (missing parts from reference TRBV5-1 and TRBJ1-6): KAGVTQTPRYLIKTRGQQVTLSCSPISGHRSVSWYQQTPGQGLQFLFEYFSETQRNKGNFPGRFSGRQFSNSRSEMNVSTLELGDSALYLCASSLAPGQRPGNSPLHFGNGTRLTVT.